The clone carrying this T cell receptor beta chain showed up just a few times. These data originate in a study of CD4 and CD8 cells across lung adenocarcinoma regions. The CDR3 is 16 amino acids. Losses at the gene ends were 6 bases for V and 4 bases for J; bases not matched to a gene: 11. TCRdb reprocessed the PCR reads via MiXCR and lists one record per CDR3 protein. The sample lists approximately 4,200 distinct CDR3 sequences, 60% to 75% seen once, with about 16% in the top ten. The receptor comes from a male donor with lung adenocarcinoma. The CD4 and CD8 labels of this study may be unreliable. The chain links TRBV12-3 or TRBV12-4 to TRBJ2-1, with 8 bases identical to TRBD2. The material sequenced was CD4+ T cells from the center of a lung tumor. Here the CDR3 reads CASRKRTSWQYNEQFF. The CDR3 nucleotides read TGTGCCAGCAGGAAAAGGACTAGCTGGCAGTACAATGAGCAGTTCTTC.